The 15 T cell receptor beta chains below all came from one sample that was sequenced in a study of T-cell memory formation after mild COVID-19. TCRdb redid the calling of the 5' RACE reads with MiXCR, one entry per CDR3 protein. The sample lists 50,000 or so distinct CDR3 sequences; more than 10% were seen once. The sequenced sample was PBMCs or a T cell subset sorted from them (not recorded which). These receptors came from a man younger than 30 who had mild COVID-19 (a few samples of this study predate the infection). Cell type and time point are not known.

The genes are TRBV6-5 and TRBJ1-4; D remains ambiguous. Per germline, CDR1 MNHEY and CDR2 SVGAGI. The CDR3 runs to 15 residues. Deletions cut 3 bases from V and 7 bases from J, with 15 bases between. The DNA for the CDR3 is TGTGCCAGCAGTTATGGACTGATGGGGAGTGAAAAACTGTTTTTT. Protein: CASSYGLMGSEKLFF.

This clonotype was observed at least ten times. This chain uses TRBV6-2 or TRBV6-3 with TRBJ2-3; maybe TRBD2 (5 bases). The CDR3 is 15 amino acids. Germline lookup yields CDR1 MNHEY and CDR2 SVGEGT. The V end lost 7 bases, the J end lost 3 bases, and 17 bases lay between the germline ends. The CDR3 loop is CASMSGARGTDTQYF. CDR3 sequence (DNA): TGTGCCAGCATGTCTGGCGCCCGGGGTACAGATACGCAGTATTTT.

This clonotype was seen a few times. The rearrangement links TRBV20-1 to TRBJ2-5, with D tentatively TRBD2 (5 bases). V gave up 6 bases and J gave up 5 bases, with 10 bases separating them. Germline-derived CDR1 and CDR2 are DFQATT and SNEGSKA (reference sequence). The CDR3 consists of 11 residues. The CDR3 DNA follows: TGCAGTGCCACACTAGGGGAGACCCAGTACTTC. This translates into CSATLGETQYF.

V usage is TRBV11-2 and J usage is TRBJ2-3; D might be TRBD2 (5 bases). Deletions cut 5 bases from V and 6 bases from J, with 12 bases between. The CDR3 loop spans 13 amino acids. Germline values: CDR1 SGHAT, CDR2 FQNNGV. The CDR3 loop is CASSRAVWDTQYF. CDR3 DNA: TGTGCCAGCAGCCGAGCGGTGTGGGATACGCAGTATTTT.

This clonotype came up a few times. The chain links TRBV7-9 to TRBJ2-3; 12 bases match TRBD2. The CDR3 spans 17 residues. V shed 5 bases, J shed 8 bases, and the junction held 14 bases outside the gene matches. Germline lookup yields CDR1 SEHNR and CDR2 FQNEAQ (reference sequence). CDR3 nucleotides: TGTGCCAGCAGCGCCCGGACTAGCGGGACCGGGGATGGTACGCAGTATTTT. It yields the protein CASSARTSGTGDGTQYF.

V is TRBV4-1 and J is TRBJ1-2; D gene uncertain. There are 15 residues in the CDR3. V gave up 0 bases and J gave up 3 bases, with 11 bases separating them. Germline assignment: CDR1 MGHRA and CDR2 YSYEKL. The DNA for the CDR3 is TGCGCCAGCAGCCAAGATGGGCTGCGGGACTATGGCTACACCTTC. Residues: CASSQDGLRDYGYTF.

This clonotype showed up many times. The rearrangement joins TRBV30 to TRBJ2-3, with TRBD2 identical over 11 bases. This CDR3 is built from 13 residues. V lost 7 bases to trimming and J lost 6 bases; unmatched junction nucleotides: 6. Germline V gene sequence: CDR1 GTSNPN, CDR2 SVGIG (reference sequence). For the CDR3, the DNA is TGTGCCTTTTCACTAGCGGGGGCGGATACGCAGTATTTT. It is translated as CAFSLAGADTQYF.

This clonotype appeared many times. The chain recombines TRBV7-2 with TRBJ1-2; the match to TRBD1 covers 7 bases. After removal of 5 bases from V and 7 bases from J, the junction contained 4 bases not matched to a gene. Germline V gene lookup returns CDR1 SGHTA and CDR2 FQGNSA. The CDR3 covers 12 residues. The DNA of the CDR3 is TGTGCCAGCAGCCCAGGGGGTAGTGGCTACACCTTC. Translating it yields CASSPGGSGYTF.

The chain employs TRBV7-9 and TRBJ2-5, with D possibly being TRBD2 (6 bases). Germline values: CDR1 SEHNR, CDR2 FQNEAQ (reference sequence). There are 15 residues in the CDR3. V lost 5 bases to trimming and J lost 4 bases, with 17 bases between them. The DNA of the CDR3 is TGTGCCAGCAGCGCAGTCGCGGGGAGGCGAGAGACCCAGTACTTC. The encoded protein is CASSAVAGRRETQYF. Full variable domain (missing parts from reference TRBV7-9 and TRBJ2-5): DTGVSQNPRHKITKRGQNVTFRCDPISEHNRLYWYRQTLGQGPEFLTYFQNEAQLEKSRLLSDRFSAERPKGSFSTLEIQRTEQGDSAMYLCASSAVAGRRETQYFGPGTRLLVL.

This clonotype was detected a few times. The CDR3 loop is CASSHWTESYEQYF. CDR3 sequence (DNA): TGTGCCAGCAGCCACTGGACAGAAAGCTACGAGCAGTACTTC. The chain links TRBV3-1 to TRBJ2-7; D is possibly TRBD1 (6 bases). From germline, CDR1 is LGHDT and CDR2 YNNKEL (reference sequence). V was pared by 3 bases and J by 3 bases, with 12 bases between. The CDR3 extends over 14 amino acids.

The gene calls are TRBV5-4 and TRBJ2-6, with 8 bases identical to TRBD1. This CDR3 region has 17 residues. With 2 bases clipped from V and 3 bases from J, the junction kept 7 bases outside the gene matches. Germline CDR1 reads SGHNT; CDR2 reads YYREEE (reference sequence). The CDR3 here is CASSFRTGLLGANVLTF. The DNA for the CDR3 is TGTGCCAGCAGCTTTAGGACAGGGTTACTTGGGGCCAACGTCCTGACTTTC. Using reference TRBV5-4 and TRBJ2-6 for the parts outside the CDR3, the full variable domain is ETGVTQSPTHLIKTRGQQVTLRCSSQSGHNTVSWYQQALGQGPQFIFQYYREEENGRGNFPPRFSGLQFPNYSSELNVNALELDDSALYLCASSFRTGLLGANVLTFGAGSRLTVL.

The V and J genes are TRBV6-5 and TRBJ2-3; TRBD2 aligns across 8 bases. V shed 6 bases, J shed 4 bases, and the junction held 9 bases outside the gene matches. CDR3 length: 15 amino acids. Germline CDR1 is MNHEY and CDR2 is SVGAGI. The CDR3 sequence: CASRSHGGESDTQYF. CDR3 in DNA: TGTGCCAGCAGAAGTCACGGGGGGGAGTCAGATACGCAGTATTTT.

This chain links TRBV15 with TRBJ2-5; D is uncertain. Trimming pared 4 bases from V and 3 bases from J, leaving 6 bases between. Per the germline V gene, CDR1 is LNHNV and CDR2 is YYDKDF (reference sequence). This CDR3 is 12 amino acids long. CDR3 coding DNA: TGTGCCACCAGCAACAATAAAGAGACCCAGTACTTC. It yields the protein CATSNNKETQYF.

This clonotype occurred a few times. The CDR3 bases are TGTGCCAGCAGTTACACAGGGGGCGGGTATGGCTACACCTTC. This translates into CASSYTGGGYGYTF. The V call is TRBV6-6, the J call TRBJ1-2; 9 nucleotides agree with TRBD1. The CDR3 spans 14 residues. The germline V gene encodes CDR1 MNHNY and CDR2 SVGAGI (reference sequence). V trimming: 2 bases; J trimming: 5 bases; junction bases outside the gene matches: 3.

The chain links TRBV15 to TRBJ2-1; TRBD2 is a possible D gene (6 bases). The CDR3 has 16 residues. Germline V lookup: CDR1 LNHNV, CDR2 YYDKDF (reference sequence). V lost 1 base and J 8 bases, leaving 18 bases between the germline ends. CDR3 coding DNA: TGTGCCACCAGCAGAGTGGCCCGACTAGATTTCGATGAGCAGTTCTTC. The encoded protein is CATSRVARLDFDEQFF.